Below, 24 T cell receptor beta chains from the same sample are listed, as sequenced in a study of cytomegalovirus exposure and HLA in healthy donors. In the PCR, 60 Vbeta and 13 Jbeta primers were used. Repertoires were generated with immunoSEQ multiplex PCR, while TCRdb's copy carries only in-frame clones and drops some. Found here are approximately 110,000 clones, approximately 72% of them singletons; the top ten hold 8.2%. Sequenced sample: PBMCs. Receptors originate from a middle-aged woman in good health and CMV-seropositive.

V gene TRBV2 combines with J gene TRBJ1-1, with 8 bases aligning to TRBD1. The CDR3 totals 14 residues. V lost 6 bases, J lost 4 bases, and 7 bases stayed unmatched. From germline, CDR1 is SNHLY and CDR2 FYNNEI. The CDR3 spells CASSPDRESTEAFF. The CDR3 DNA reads TGTGCCAGCAGCCCGGACAGGGAAAGCACTGAAGCTTTCTTT.

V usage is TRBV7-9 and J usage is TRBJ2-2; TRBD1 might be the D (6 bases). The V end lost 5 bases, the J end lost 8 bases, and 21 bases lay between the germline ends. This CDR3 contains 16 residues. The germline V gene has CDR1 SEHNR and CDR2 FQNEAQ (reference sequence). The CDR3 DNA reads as TGTGCCAGCAGCCCATACAGGGCCTCGGCTAGGGGGGAGCTGTTTTTT. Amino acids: CASSPYRASARGELFF.

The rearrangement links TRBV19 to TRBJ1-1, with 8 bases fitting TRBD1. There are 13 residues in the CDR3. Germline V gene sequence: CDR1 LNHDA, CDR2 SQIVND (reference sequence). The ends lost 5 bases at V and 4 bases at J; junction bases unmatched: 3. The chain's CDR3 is CASSFGTGTEAFF. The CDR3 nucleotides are TGTGCCAGTAGTTTCGGGACAGGCACTGAAGCTTTCTTT.

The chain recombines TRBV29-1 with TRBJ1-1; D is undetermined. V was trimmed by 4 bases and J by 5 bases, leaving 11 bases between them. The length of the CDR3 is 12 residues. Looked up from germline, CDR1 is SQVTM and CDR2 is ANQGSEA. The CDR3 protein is CSVGGGRTEAFF. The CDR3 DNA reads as TGCAGCGTTGGGGGAGGTAGGACTGAAGCTTTCTTT.

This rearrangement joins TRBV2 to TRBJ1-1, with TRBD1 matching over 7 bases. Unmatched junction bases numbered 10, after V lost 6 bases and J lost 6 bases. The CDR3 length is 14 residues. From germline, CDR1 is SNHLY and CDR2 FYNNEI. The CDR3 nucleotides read TGTGCCAGCAGAACAGGGGCTCGGGAGCCTGAAGCTTTCTTT. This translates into CASRTGAREPEAFF.

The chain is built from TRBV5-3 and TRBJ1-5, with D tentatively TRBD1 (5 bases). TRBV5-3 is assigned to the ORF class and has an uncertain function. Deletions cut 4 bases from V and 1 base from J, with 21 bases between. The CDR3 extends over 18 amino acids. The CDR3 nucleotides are TGTGCCAGAAGCCCCCGGGGGAGGGCGGCAAAAAGCAATCAGCCCCAGCATTTT. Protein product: CARSPRGRAAKSNQPQHF.

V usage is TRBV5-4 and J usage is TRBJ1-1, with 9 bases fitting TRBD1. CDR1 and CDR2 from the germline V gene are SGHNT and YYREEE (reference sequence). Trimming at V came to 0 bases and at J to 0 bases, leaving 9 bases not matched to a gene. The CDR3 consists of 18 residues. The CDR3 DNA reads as TGTGCCAGCAGCTTGGGTCTCGGACAGGGGTACATGAACACTGAAGCTTTCTTT. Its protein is CASSLGLGQGYMNTEAFF.

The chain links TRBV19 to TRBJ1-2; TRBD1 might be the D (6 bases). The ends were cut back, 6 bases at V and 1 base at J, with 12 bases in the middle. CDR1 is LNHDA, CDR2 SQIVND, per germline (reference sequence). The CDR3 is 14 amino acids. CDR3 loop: CASSLEGHNYGYTF. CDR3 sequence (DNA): TGTGCCAGTAGCCTAGAGGGACATAACTATGGCTACACCTTC.

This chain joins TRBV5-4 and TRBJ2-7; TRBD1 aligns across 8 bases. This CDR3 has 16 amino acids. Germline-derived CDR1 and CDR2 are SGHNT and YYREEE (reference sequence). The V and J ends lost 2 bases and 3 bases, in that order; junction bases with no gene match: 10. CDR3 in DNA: TGTGCCAGCAGCTTAGGAGCCGGGACAGGAGACTACGAGCAGTACTTC. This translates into CASSLGAGTGDYEQYF. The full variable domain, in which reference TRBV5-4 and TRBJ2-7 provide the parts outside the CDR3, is ETGVTQSPTHLIKTRGQQVTLRCSSQSGHNTVSWYQQALGQGPQFIFQYYREEENGRGNFPPRFSGLQFPNYSSELNVNALELDDSALYLCASSLGAGTGDYEQYFGPGTRLTVT.

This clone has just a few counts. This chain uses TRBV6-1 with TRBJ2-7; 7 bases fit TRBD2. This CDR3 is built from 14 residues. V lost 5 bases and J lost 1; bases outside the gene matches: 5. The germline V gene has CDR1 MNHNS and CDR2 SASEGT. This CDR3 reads CASSWGGGSYEQYF. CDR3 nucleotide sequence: TGTGCCAGCAGTTGGGGCGGGGGATCCTACGAGCAGTACTTC.

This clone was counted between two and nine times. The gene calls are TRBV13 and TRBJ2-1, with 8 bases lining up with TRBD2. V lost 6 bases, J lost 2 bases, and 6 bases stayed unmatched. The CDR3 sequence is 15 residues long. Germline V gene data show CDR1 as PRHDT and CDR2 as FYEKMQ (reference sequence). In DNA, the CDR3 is TGTGCCAGCAGTTGGACTAGCAAGGCCTACAATGAGCAGTTCTTC. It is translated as CASSWTSKAYNEQFF.

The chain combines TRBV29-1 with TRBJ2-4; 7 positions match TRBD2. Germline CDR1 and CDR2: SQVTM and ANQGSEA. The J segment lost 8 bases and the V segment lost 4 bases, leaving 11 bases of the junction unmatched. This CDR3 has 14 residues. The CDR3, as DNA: TGCAGCGTTGGATCTAGGACGGGGGGAGACATTCAGTACTTC. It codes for CSVGSRTGGDIQYF.

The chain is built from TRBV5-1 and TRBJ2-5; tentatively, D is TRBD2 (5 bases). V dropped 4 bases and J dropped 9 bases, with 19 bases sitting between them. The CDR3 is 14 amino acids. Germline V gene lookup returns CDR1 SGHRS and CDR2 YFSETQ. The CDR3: CASSLQQWGDPQYF. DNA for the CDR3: TGCGCCAGCAGCCTACAGCAATGGGGAGATCCCCAGTACTTC. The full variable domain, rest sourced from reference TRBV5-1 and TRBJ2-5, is KAGVTQTPRYLIKTRGQQVTLSCSPISGHRSVSWYQQTPGQGLQFLFEYFSETQRNKGNFPGRFSGRQFSNSRSEMNVSTLELGDSALYLCASSLQQWGDPQYFGPGTRLLVL.

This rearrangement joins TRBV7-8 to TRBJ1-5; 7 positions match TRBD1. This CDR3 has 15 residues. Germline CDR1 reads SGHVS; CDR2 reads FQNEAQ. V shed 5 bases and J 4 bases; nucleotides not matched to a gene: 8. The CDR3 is CASSKSRTGNQPQHF. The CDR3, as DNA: TGTGCCAGCAGCAAATCTAGGACAGGTAATCAGCCCCAGCATTTT.

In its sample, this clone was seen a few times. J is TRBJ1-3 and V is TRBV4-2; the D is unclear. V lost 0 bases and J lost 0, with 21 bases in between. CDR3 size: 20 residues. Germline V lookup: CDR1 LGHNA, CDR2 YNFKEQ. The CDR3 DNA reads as TGTGCCAGCAGCCAAGAAACCAGAGGGCCGGGAGTCCTCTCTGGAAACACCATATATTTT. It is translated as CASSQETRGPGVLSGNTIYF.

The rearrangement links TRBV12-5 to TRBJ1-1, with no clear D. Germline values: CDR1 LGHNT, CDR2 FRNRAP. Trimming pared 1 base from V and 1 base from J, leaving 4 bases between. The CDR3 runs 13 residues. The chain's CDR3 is CASGLAGNTEAFF. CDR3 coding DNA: TGTGCTAGTGGTTTGGCGGGGAACACTGAAGCTTTCTTT. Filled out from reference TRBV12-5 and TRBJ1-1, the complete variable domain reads DARVTQTPRHKVTEMGQEVTMRCQPILGHNTVFWYRQTMMQGLELLAYFRNRAPLDDSGMPKDRFSAEMPDATLATLKIQPSEPRDSAVYFCASGLAGNTEAFFGQGTRLTVV.

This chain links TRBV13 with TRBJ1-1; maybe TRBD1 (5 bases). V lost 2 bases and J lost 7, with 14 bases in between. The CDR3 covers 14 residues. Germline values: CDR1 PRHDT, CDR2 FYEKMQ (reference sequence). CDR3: CASSLPRQSSEAFF. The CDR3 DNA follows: TGTGCCAGCAGCTTACCCCGACAGTCAAGTGAAGCTTTCTTT. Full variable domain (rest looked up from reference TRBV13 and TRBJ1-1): AAGVIQSPRHLIKEKRETATLKCYPIPRHDTVYWYQQGPGQDPQFLISFYEKMQSDKGSIPDRFSAQQFSDYHSELNMSSLELGDSALYFCASSLPRQSSEAFFGQGTRLTVV.

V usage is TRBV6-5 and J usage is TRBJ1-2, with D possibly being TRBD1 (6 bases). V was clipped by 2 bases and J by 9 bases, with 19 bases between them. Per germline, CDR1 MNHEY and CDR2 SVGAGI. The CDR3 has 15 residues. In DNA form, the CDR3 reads TGTGCCAGCAGTTACGCCCCAGGGGCGGTCGGAAGCTACACCTTC. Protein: CASSYAPGAVGSYTF.

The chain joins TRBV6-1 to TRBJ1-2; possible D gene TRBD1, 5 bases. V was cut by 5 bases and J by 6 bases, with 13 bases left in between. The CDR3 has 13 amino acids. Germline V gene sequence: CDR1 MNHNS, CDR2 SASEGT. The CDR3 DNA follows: TGTGCCAGCAGTCATCAGGGTGGGGATGGCTACACCTTC. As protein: CASSHQGGDGYTF.

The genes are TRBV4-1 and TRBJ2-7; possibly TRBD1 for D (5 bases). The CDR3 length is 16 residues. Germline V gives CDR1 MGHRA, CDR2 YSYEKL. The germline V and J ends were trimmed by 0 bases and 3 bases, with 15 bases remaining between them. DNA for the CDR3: TGCGCCAGCAGCCAAGATCAGGCAGGGTCCATCTACGAGCAGTACTTC. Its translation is CASSQDQAGSIYEQYF.

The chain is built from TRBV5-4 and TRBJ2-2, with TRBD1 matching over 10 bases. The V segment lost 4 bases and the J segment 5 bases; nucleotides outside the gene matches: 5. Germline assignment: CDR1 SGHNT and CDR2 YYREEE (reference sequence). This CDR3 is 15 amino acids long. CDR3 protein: CASSLLGQGTGELFF. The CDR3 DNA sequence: TGTGCCAGCAGCCTACTGGGACAGGGGACCGGGGAGCTGTTTTTT. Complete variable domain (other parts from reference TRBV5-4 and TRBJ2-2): ETGVTQSPTHLIKTRGQQVTLRCSSQSGHNTVSWYQQALGQGPQFIFQYYREEENGRGNFPPRFSGLQFPNYSSELNVNALELDDSALYLCASSLLGQGTGELFFGEGSRLTVL.

CDR3 in amino acids: CASSALIFGNTEAFF. CDR3 in DNA: TGTGCCAGTAGTGCCCTAATTTTCGGGAACACTGAAGCTTTCTTT. The chain combines TRBV19 with TRBJ1-1; no definite D call. V was shortened by 5 bases and J by 1 base, with 14 bases between the two germline ends. Germline loops: CDR1 LNHDA, CDR2 SQIVND (reference sequence). This CDR3 spans 15 amino acids. The entire variable domain, with the rest obtained from reference TRBV19 and TRBJ1-1, is as follows: DGGITQSPKYLFRKEGQNVTLSCEQNLNHDAMYWYRQDPGQGLRLIYYSQIVNDFQKGDIAEGYSVSREKKESFPLTVTSAQKNPTAFYLCASSALIFGNTEAFFGQGTRLTVV.

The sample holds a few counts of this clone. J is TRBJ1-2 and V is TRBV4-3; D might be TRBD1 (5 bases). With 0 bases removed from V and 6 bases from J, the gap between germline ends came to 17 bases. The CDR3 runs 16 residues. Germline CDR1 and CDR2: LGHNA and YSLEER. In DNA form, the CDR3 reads TGCGCCAGCAGCCAAGATAGCGCAGGAGGGACGGATGGCTACACCTTC. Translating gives CASSQDSAGGTDGYTF.

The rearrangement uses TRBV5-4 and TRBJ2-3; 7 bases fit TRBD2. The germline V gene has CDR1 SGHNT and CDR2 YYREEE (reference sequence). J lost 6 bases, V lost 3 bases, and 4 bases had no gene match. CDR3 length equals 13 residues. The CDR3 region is CASSYGEGDTQYF. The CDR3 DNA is TGTGCCAGCAGCTACGGGGAGGGCGATACGCAGTATTTT. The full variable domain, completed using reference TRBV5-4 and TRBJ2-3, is ETGVTQSPTHLIKTRGQQVTLRCSSQSGHNTVSWYQQALGQGPQFIFQYYREEENGRGNFPPRFSGLQFPNYSSELNVNALELDDSALYLCASSYGEGDTQYFGPGTRLTVL.